These T cell receptor beta chains were read from a single sample in a study of CXCR3-negative and CXCR3-positive naive CD8 T cells. After re-calling the 5' RACE reads, TCRdb lists one entry per CDR3 protein, DNA absent. This table holds over 100,000 distinct CDR3 sequences. The sequencing sample was made of naive CXCR3- CD8+ T cells from blood. Receptors originate from a human donor in good health. Some clones in this sample may be carry-over from other donors' samples. Each CDR3 is given with its conserved first and last residue.

length | J | V | CDR3
15 | TRBJ2-7 | TRBV4-2 | CASSQDPGSLYEQYF
13 | TRBJ2-2 | TRBV28 | CASSFSRAGELFF
17 | TRBJ1-1 | TRBV15 | CATSDPLRTAMNTEAFF
14 | TRBJ1-2 | TRBV10-3 | CAISDREGFDGYTF
14 | TRBJ2-2 | TRBV7-2 | CASSQTGDTGELFF
14 | TRBJ2-1 | TRBV5-1 | CASSFDGGNDEQFF
17 | TRBJ2-1 | TRBV3-1 | CASSQRVTQSSYNEQFF
18 | TRBJ2-3 | TRBV28 | CASSPPPGTLSDTDTQYF
15 | TRBJ2-1 | TRBV9 | CASSVDEGAHNEQFF
14 | TRBJ1-5 | TRBV6-5 | CASSPEGPYQPQHF
17 | TRBJ2-7 | TRBV6-6 | CASSYQGLAGGPYEQYF
11 | TRBJ2-1 | TRBV29-1 | CSVEEGHAQFF
18 | TRBJ2-7 | TRBV5-1 | CASSLISFRDREGYEQYF
12 | TRBJ1-1 | TRBV19 | CASSMWNTEAFF
14 | TRBJ2-1 | TRBV12-3/TRBV12-4 | CASSFEGSYNEQFF
14 | TRBJ1-5 | TRBV7-9 | CASTTGYSNQPQHF
13 | TRBJ1-1 | TRBV29-1 | CSVVGQSYTEAFF
14 | TRBJ1-1 | TRBV7-6 | CASSLDSINTEAFF
14 | TRBJ2-7 | TRBV20-1 | CSARDSGHPGEQYF
13 | TRBJ2-7 | TRBV27 | CASSTGTGAEQYF
17 | TRBJ2-2 | TRBV4-3 | CASSQDYVGGYTGELFF
11 | TRBJ2-1 | TRBV5-1 | CASSLYSEQFF
14 | TRBJ2-1 | TRBV13 | CASSLGYRVNEQFF
13 | TRBJ2-7 | TRBV6-6 | CASSYPGRPEQYF
17 | TRBJ2-1 | TRBV11-3 | CASSLVVTGRAYNEQFF
15 | TRBJ2-3 | TRBV7-9 | CASSLGVASTDTQYF
16 | TRBJ1-5 | TRBV12-3/TRBV12-4 | CASSLSYKNSNQPQHF
11 | TRBJ1-6 | TRBV5-1 | CASSLDSPLHF
15 | TRBJ2-7 | TRBV4-3 | CANSQDRQGLYEQYF
13 | TRBJ2-7 | TRBV29-1 | CSVAPGTIYEQYF
15 | TRBJ2-5 | TRBV7-3 | CASSPNLGEQETQYF
13 | TRBJ1-1 | TRBV20-1 | CSARSLGDSQAFF
14 | TRBJ2-5 | TRBV9 | CASNDGGALETQYF
15 | TRBJ2-1 | TRBV7-9 | CASSPGQQGINEQFF
16 | TRBJ1-1 | TRBV4-3 | CASSHVWGGGYTEAFF
15 | TRBJ1-6 | TRBV4-3 | CASSQDLQGNSPLHF
14 | TRBJ2-3 | TRBV20-1 | CSASFSGGADTQYF
15 | TRBJ2-7 | TRBV5-1 | CASSLVGVSSYEQYF
14 | TRBJ1-2 | TRBV29-1 | CSSSPGGADYGYTF
15 | TRBJ2-7 | TRBV6-2/TRBV6-3 | CASTEELAPLGEQYF
14 | TRBJ2-3 | TRBV6-5 | CASSYSWDSNTQYF
15 | TRBJ2-7 | TRBV18 | CASSPPGQDFYEQYF
17 | TRBJ2-7 | TRBV4-3 | CASSQEPLGTGLTEQYF
17 | TRBJ1-5 | TRBV5-1 | CASRPPRPTHSNQPQHF
12 | TRBJ1-4 | TRBV7-9 | CASGTVDEKLFF
15 | TRBJ2-7 | TRBV27 | CASSFGGGLIYEQYF
14 | TRBJ1-2 | TRBV20-1 | CSALMTGDNYGYTF
14 | TRBJ2-2 | TRBV6-5 | CASSYESNTGELFF
14 | TRBJ2-7 | TRBV28 | CASSPFTVDYEQYF
17 | TRBJ1-6 | TRBV19 | CASQGANAGANNSPLHF
12 | TRBJ2-1 | TRBV20-1 | CSANLADNEQFF
16 | TRBJ2-1 | TRBV29-1 | CSVEATDRGSYNEQFF
14 | TRBJ1-2 | TRBV4-1 | CASSHPGQEYGYTF
16 | TRBJ2-6 | TRBV6-6 | CASSISGISGANVLTF
14 | TRBJ1-2 | TRBV9 | CASSATRTAEGYTF
14 | TRBJ2-7 | TRBV5-1 | CASSRTGGPYEQYF
14 | TRBJ2-2 | TRBV11-1 | CASSPTPLTGELFF
17 | TRBJ2-1 | TRBV7-9 | CASSSIRASGGHNEQFF